This T cell receptor (beta chain) was recovered during a study of blood T cell repertoires in COVID-19. The CDR3 is 14 amino acids. CDR1 is MNHEY, CDR2 SMNVEV, per germline (reference sequence). V was cut by 3 bases and J by 7 bases, with 10 bases left in between. Profiled with immunoSEQ multiplex PCR; TCRdb holds only in-frame clones, not every one. Counted here are about 310,000 clones, almost 90% occurring once; the ten biggest clones make up 3.5% to 4.5%. The sequenced sample consisted of PBMCs or T cells enriched from blood (not recorded which). This clonotype originated in a woman between 18 and 29 years old with acute COVID-19. This chain links TRBV27 with TRBJ1-6; a weak D match, TRBD1 (6 bases). In nucleotides, the CDR3 is TGTGCCAGCAGTTTCACAGGGTACAATTCACCCCTCCACTTT. Residues: CASSFTGYNSPLHF.